The 10 T cell receptor beta chains below all came from one sample that was sequenced in a study of identifying expanded T cells in peripheral blood. Method: immunoSEQ multiplex PCR; TCRdb's copy keeps in-frame clones and lacks some. Of some 99,000 clones detected, 88% appear once; the ten largest clones hold around 8.2%. The sequencing input was blood. The origin of the receptors is a person aged 18 to 75 in good health.

The chain is built from TRBV10-1 and TRBJ2-3, with 15 bases matching TRBD2. The junction had 7 bases not matched to a gene; V was cut back by 6 bases and J by 6 bases. The CDR3 runs to 16 residues. Germline V gene lookup returns CDR1 WNHNN and CDR2 SYGVQD (reference sequence). In nucleotides, the CDR3 is TGCGCCAGCAGCTGGACTAGCGGGGGGGCCGGTGATACGCAGTATTTT. Translation gives CASSWTSGGAGDTQYF.

DNA for the CDR3: TGTGCCAGCAGCGGATCGAGGAATACCTACGAGCAGTACTTC. Its translation: CASSGSRNTYEQYF. The chain couples TRBV9 to TRBJ2-7, with D hard to call. Trimming took 3 bases from V and 2 from J, leaving 12 bases between them. CDR3 length equals 14 residues. Germline V gives CDR1 SGDLS, CDR2 YYNGEE. Combining the CDR3 with reference TRBV9 and TRBJ2-7 gives the whole variable domain DSGVTQTPKHLITATGQRVTLRCSPRSGDLSVYWYQQSLDQGLQFLIQYYNGEERAKGNILERFSAQQFPDLHSELNLSSLELGDSALYFCASSGSRNTYEQYFGPGTRLTVT.

The chain has TRBV7-9 and TRBJ2-7; possibly TRBD1 for D (6 bases). Germline assignment: CDR1 SEHNR and CDR2 FQNEAQ (reference sequence). V was pared by 5 bases and J by 1 base, with 12 bases between. CDR3 length: 14 residues. CDR3 in DNA: TGTGCCAGCAGCCCTGGACAGCAGTCCTACGAGCAGTACTTC. It yields the protein CASSPGQQSYEQYF.

The V call is TRBV11-3, the J call TRBJ2-1; D is perhaps TRBD1 or TRBD2 (6 bases each). The V and J ends lost 5 bases and 2 bases respectively, with 13 bases between them. The CDR3 extends over 15 amino acids. Germline V gene lookup returns CDR1 SGHNT and CDR2 YENEEA. The DNA of the CDR3 is TGTGCCAGCAGCCCTTCGGGGGCAGCCTACAATGAGCAGTTCTTC. This gives the protein CASSPSGAAYNEQFF.

The rearrangement links TRBV27 to TRBJ2-2; 12 bases agree with TRBD2. Trimming removed 11 bases from V and 4 bases from J; junction bases left unmatched: 11. Germline V CDR1 and CDR2: MNHEY, SMNVEV (reference sequence). CDR3 size: 16 residues. CDR3 sequence (DNA): TGTGCCCGGCGGATCCTAGCGGGAGGGGGCACCGGGGAGCTGTTTTTT. This gives the protein CARRILAGGGTGELFF.

The V gene is TRBV11-3, the J gene TRBJ1-4, with D perhaps TRBD1 (5 bases). Germline V lookup: CDR1 SGHNT, CDR2 YENEEA. The CDR3 extends over 15 amino acids. Trimming removed 5 bases from V and 7 bases from J, with 17 bases in between. Here the CDR3 reads CASSPVIEGPEKLFF. DNA for the CDR3: TGTGCCAGCAGCCCGGTTATTGAGGGGCCTGAAAAACTGTTTTTT.

V gene TRBV6-1 combines with J gene TRBJ1-3; D not resolved. The V end lost 0 bases, the J end lost 4 bases, and 10 bases lay between the germline ends. Germline V gene sequence: CDR1 MNHNS, CDR2 SASEGT. This CDR3 is built from 15 residues. The CDR3 region is CASSEARLRGNTIYF. The CDR3 DNA is TGTGCCAGCAGTGAAGCAAGGTTGCGAGGAAACACCATATATTTT.

The CDR3 DNA sequence: TGTGCCTGGAGTGTCGGGGGGAACTATAATTCACCCCTCCACTTT. It yields the protein CAWSVGGNYNSPLHF. V gene TRBV30 combines with J gene TRBJ1-6, with D perhaps matching TRBD1 (5 bases). The CDR3 consists of 15 residues. V was cut by 0 bases and J by 3 bases, with 9 bases left in between. CDR1 and CDR2 (germline): GTSNPN, SVGIG (reference sequence).

This clone was picked up a small number of times. V is TRBV7-9 and J is TRBJ1-5; no clear D. This CDR3 comprises 12 residues. The V gene lost 7 bases and the J gene lost 5 bases, with 9 bases spanning the gap. Germline assignment: CDR1 SEHNR and CDR2 FQNEAQ (reference sequence). The CDR3 nucleotides read TGTGCCAGCACCAATAGGGATCAGCCCCAGCATTTT. This encodes CASTNRDQPQHF.

This chain uses TRBV18 with TRBJ1-1; D is perhaps TRBD1 (5 bases). CDR1 is KGHSH and CDR2 is LQKENI in the germline V gene. The V end lost 2 bases, the J end lost 5 bases, and 12 bases lay between the germline ends. The CDR3 is 14 residues long. CDR3 sequence (DNA): TGTGCCAGCTCACCAAGCGGGGCGTTAACTGAAGCTTTCTTT. Translation gives CASSPSGALTEAFF.